Here is one T cell receptor beta chain with its context. Its antigen is not known. This sample is drawn from a study of cytomegalovirus exposure and HLA in healthy donors. Study at large: Out of about 179 million T cells, an earlier analysis found 117 million unique TCR beta sequences in total. General study points: An analysis was carried out at a later point. It showed that HLA-associated TCR beta chains were more clonally expanded than equally common non-associated chains. Across all donors, roughly uniform sequencing depth was an assumption of the presence/absence analyses.

Primers included in the PCR were 60 Vbeta and 13 Jbeta primers. Profiled with immunoSEQ multiplex PCR; TCRdb holds only in-frame clones, not every one. This table has approximately 170,000 clones, 79% appearing once. The receptor comes from a woman in her forties or fifties in good health and CMV-seronegative. The sequenced sample consisted of PBMCs.

CDR3 sequence (DNA): TGTGCCAGCTCACCACCGACTAGACAGACCGGGGAGCTGTTTTTT. It specifies CASSPPTRQTGELFF. V and J are TRBV18 and TRBJ2-2; a weak D match, TRBD2 (6 bases). The CDR3 covers 15 residues. V was clipped by 0 bases and J by 5 bases, with 10 bases between them. The germline V gene encodes CDR1 KGHSH and CDR2 LQKENI.